The present entry profiles one TCR beta chain with its context. Its cognate antigen is unknown. The sample originates from a study of graft-versus-host responses after intestinal transplantation. Study outcomes and limitations: In patients with graft-donor T cell macrochimerism, allograft graft-versus-host to host-versus-graft clonal ratios were high.

V gave up 0 bases and J gave up 3 bases; unmatched junction bases: 5. The CDR3 covers 15 residues. The germline V gene encodes CDR1 SGHRS and CDR2 YFSETQ. Data came from immunoSEQ multiplex PCR; TCRdb stores just in-frame clones and leaves some out. This sample has some 150,000 clones; around 90% occur once, and the top ten carry roughly 0.2%. The sample here was unstimulated CD4+ T cells sorted from spleen or lymph node cells, taken before intestinal transplant. The TCR sequence derives from a human donor who received an intestinal transplant. The chain joins TRBV5-1 to TRBJ2-7, with TRBD1 matching over 8 bases. The CDR3 nucleotides are TGCGCCAGCAGCTTGGGGACAGGGAAGTTCTACGAGCAGTACTTC. Translating gives CASSLGTGKFYEQYF.